This T cell receptor (beta chain) was identified during a study of cytomegalovirus exposure and HLA in healthy donors. The CDR3 loop spans 13 amino acids. V was clipped by 2 bases and J by 4 bases; unmatched bases: 1. Germline-derived CDR1 and CDR2 are KGHSH and LQKENI. Whole-study results and caveats: TRBV6-2, TRBV6-3 and some other V segments were excluded as indistinguishable. In an earlier analysis, in around 590 donors, most V segments appeared productive either ~87% or ~30% of the time.

The PCR made use of 60 Vbeta and 13 Jbeta primers. Method: immunoSEQ multiplex PCR; TCRdb's copy keeps in-frame clones and lacks some. This sample has about 150,000 clones, with about 80% found just once. Of note for this clone: The antigen is unknown.

The chain joins TRBV18 to TRBJ2-5; TRBD1 aligns across 7 bases. This receptor was taken from a young man in good health and CMV-seropositive. Specimen: PBMCs. For the CDR3, the DNA is TGTGCCAGCTCACCAACAGGGGCAGAGACCCAGTACTTC. Translating gives CASSPTGAETQYF. The full variable domain, its missing parts supplied by reference TRBV18 and TRBJ2-5, is NAGVMQNPRHLVRRRGQEARLRCSPMKGHSHVYWYRQLPEEGLKFMVYLQKENIIDESGMPKERFSAEFPKEGPSILRIQQVVRGDSAAYFCASSPTGAETQYFGPGTRLLVL.